The clone carrying this T cell receptor beta chain was detected only once. Its antigen is undetermined. This specimen belongs to a study of a mutant IDH1 vaccine in newly diagnosed glioma. Whole-study context: Initiation of the vaccine course occurred 4-6 weeks after radiotherapy alone, or alongside temozolomide cycles. Treated patients were roughly 62% male, approximately 40% female, mean age roughly 39 years. Earlier treatment was radiotherapy, temozolomide, or both, with most getting both.

The junction had 3 bases not matched to a gene; V was cut back by 4 bases and J by 4 bases. The germline gives CDR1 SEHNR, CDR2 FQNEAQ (reference sequence). The CDR3 has 14 residues. TCRdb keeps only in-frame clones here, not all; method: immunoSEQ multiplex PCR. Altogether about 85,000 clones are present, about 90% being singletons, with the ten largest covering 0.7% to 0.95%. Study-wide results and limits: There were vaccine-induced immune responses in around 93% of the patients.

Regarding time point: week 47, end of study. Mutant IDH1 20-mer peptide, at 300 ug, made up each vaccine dose, with topical imiquimod. This TCR was sampled from a woman aged 50 to 60 with glioma. Sequenced here: PBMCs, sampled from a glioma patient whose treatment included an IDH1 peptide vaccine. The chain couples TRBV7-9 to TRBJ1-3; the match to TRBD1 covers 8 bases. The chain's CDR3 is CASSSGGLGNTIYF. DNA for the CDR3: TGTGCCAGCAGCTCAGGGGGCCTCGGAAACACCATATATTTT.